A selection of T cell receptor beta chains follows, all from one sample in a study of post-analysis software for immune sequencing data. TCRdb re-called the PCR reads through MiXCR, storing one row per CDR3 protein. The data contain under 900,000 distinct CDR3 sequences, about 53% of them singletons. The sample was blood. These receptor sequences come from a girl between 10 and 17 years old with multiple sclerosis. The CDR3 runs from the conserved cysteine through the conserved F or W. The D gene is left open where the match is weak. Rows give clone size only sometimes, using once, few, many, or a class for an expanded clone.

D	V	size	J	CDR3	DNA
-	TRBV9	once	TRBJ2-5	CASSVEGSPNEQYF	TGTGCCAGCAGCGTAGAGGGCAGTCCCAATGAGCAGTACTTC
-	TRBV29-1	few	TRBJ1-5	CSVWAGSNQPQHF	TGCAGCGTTTGGGCAGGGAGCAATCAGCCCCAGCATTTT
-	TRBV27	-	TRBJ2-1	CASSLTAAHEQFF	TGTGCCAGCAGTTTAACTGCGGCCCATGAGCAGTTCTTC
-	TRBV12-3/TRBV12-4	-	TRBJ2-5	CASSPRGGSETQYF	TGTGCCAGCAGCCCTAGGGGGGGGTCAGAGACCCAGTACTTC
TRBD1	TRBV5-1	once	TRBJ1-1	CASSLQGGTAEAFF	TGCGCCAGCAGCTTACAAGGAGGGACAGCCGAAGCTTTCTTT
-	TRBV11-2	few	TRBJ1-1	CASSLGYEAFF	TGTGCCAGCAGTCTTGGATATGAAGCTTTCTTT
-	TRBV7-9	-	TRBJ1-6	CASSLSAGASALHF	TGTGCCAGCAGCTTATCGGCAGGGGCATCGGCCCTCCACTTT
-	TRBV3-1	once	TRBJ2-7	CASSQAGLEAYEQYF	TGTGCCAGCAGCCAGGCCGGACTCGAAGCCTACGAGCAGTACTTC
-	TRBV20-1	few	TRBJ1-2	CSAYGGGYGYTF	TGCAGTGCCTACGGGGGCGGCTATGGCTACACCTTC
-	TRBV4-1	-	TRBJ2-5	CASSQDHLQETQYF	TGCGCCAGCAGCCAAGATCACCTACAAGAGACCCAGTACTTC
-	TRBV7-8	few	TRBJ2-7	CASSLDRDSTFSYEQYF	TGTGCCAGCAGCTTAGATAGGGACTCCACATTCTCCTACGAGCAGTACTTC
-	TRBV14	-	TRBJ2-7	CASSQAGLYEQYF	TGTGCCAGCAGCCAAGCCGGATTATACGAGCAGTACTTC
-	TRBV10-2	-	TRBJ2-7	CASSEWGTYEQYF	TGCGCCAGCAGTGAGTGGGGGACCTACGAGCAGTACTTC
-	TRBV20-1	few	TRBJ1-2	CSARDPGGVYGYTF	TGCAGTGCTAGAGATCCGGGGGGCGTCTATGGCTACACCTTC
-	TRBV20-1	-	TRBJ2-7	CSAGDESSYEQYF	TGCAGTGCTGGAGATGAGAGTTCCTACGAGCAGTACTTC
-	TRBV29-1	-	TRBJ1-6	CSATTGSSSPPHF	TGCAGCGCCACGACAGGTTCCAGCTCACCCCCCCACTTT
TRBD2	TRBV29-1	-	TRBJ2-3	CSVSTSGGTDTQYF	TGCAGCGTCAGCACTAGCGGGGGCACAGATACGCAGTATTTT
-	TRBV6-5	-	TRBJ2-1	CASSGVHEQFF	TGTGCCAGCAGCGGTGTTCATGAGCAGTTCTTC
TRBD1	TRBV6-5	-	TRBJ2-1	CASSLRTGRGVNEQFF	TGTGCCAGCAGTTTGAGGACAGGGCGAGGGGTCAATGAGCAGTTCTTC
TRBD1	TRBV5-1	-	TRBJ1-1	CASSIGTGGNTEAFF	TGCGCCAGCAGCATAGGGACAGGGGGGAACACTGAAGCTTTCTTT
TRBD2	TRBV7-8	few	TRBJ2-3	CASSLLLAGYTDTQYF	TGTGCCAGCAGCTTATTGCTAGCGGGATACACAGATACGCAGTATTTT
TRBD1	TRBV18	-	TRBJ2-5	CASSPERGTGKNEQYF	TGTGCCAGCTCACCAGAGCGCGGGACAGGGAAGAATGAGCAGTACTTC
-	TRBV12-3/TRBV12-4	once	TRBJ2-5	CASSLKRETQYF	TGTGCCAGCAGTTTGAAACGCGAGACCCAGTACTTC
-	TRBV25-1	-	TRBJ2-5	CASSERPIPAQETQYF	TGTGCCAGCAGTGAGCGGCCGATTCCGGCCCAAGAGACCCAGTACTTC
TRBD1	TRBV27	-	TRBJ1-6	CASSLPGTGGYNSPLHF	TGTGCCAGCAGCTTACCGGGAACAGGGGGCTATAATTCACCCCTCCACTTT
TRBD2	TRBV3-1	-	TRBJ2-1	CASSQGLPSGGTKQFF	TGTGCCAGCAGCCAAGGACTTCCTAGCGGGGGGACGAAGCAGTTCTTC
TRBD1	TRBV6-5	-	TRBJ2-1	CASRPGQGYNEQFF	TGTGCCAGCAGACCCGGACAGGGTTACAATGAGCAGTTCTTC
TRBD1	TRBV27	-	TRBJ1-2	CASSPDRVHDYGYTF	TGTGCCAGCAGTCCCGACAGGGTTCACGACTATGGCTACACCTTC
TRBD2	TRBV24-1	-	TRBJ2-5	CATSDGGLASQETQYF	TGTGCCACCAGTGACGGGGGACTAGCGAGCCAAGAGACCCAGTACTTC
-	TRBV20-1	-	TRBJ2-5	CSARGSGLKTQYF	TGCAGTGCAAGGGGGAGCGGGTTGAAGACCCAGTACTTC
TRBD1	TRBV6-5	few	TRBJ2-7	CASTGTATYEQYF	TGTGCCAGTACCGGGACAGCTACCTACGAGCAGTACTTC
TRBD2	TRBV4-2	-	TRBJ2-7	CASSQDEGGDYEQYF	TGTGCCAGCAGCCAAGATGAGGGAGGGGACTACGAGCAGTACTTC
-	TRBV20-1	-	TRBJ1-2	CSASGDLYGGGYTF	TGCAGTGCTAGTGGCGACTTATACGGCGGGGGCTACACCTTC